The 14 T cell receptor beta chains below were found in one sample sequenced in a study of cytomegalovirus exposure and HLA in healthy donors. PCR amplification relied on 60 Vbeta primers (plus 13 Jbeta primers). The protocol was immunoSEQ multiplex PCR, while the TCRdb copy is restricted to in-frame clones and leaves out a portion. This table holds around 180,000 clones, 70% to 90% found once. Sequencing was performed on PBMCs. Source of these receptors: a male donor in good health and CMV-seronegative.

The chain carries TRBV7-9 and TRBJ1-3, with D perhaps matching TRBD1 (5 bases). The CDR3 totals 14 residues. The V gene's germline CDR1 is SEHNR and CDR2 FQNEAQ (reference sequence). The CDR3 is CASSQDKAGNTIYF. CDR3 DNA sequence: TGTGCGAGCTCTCAGGACAAGGCTGGAAACACCATATATTTT.

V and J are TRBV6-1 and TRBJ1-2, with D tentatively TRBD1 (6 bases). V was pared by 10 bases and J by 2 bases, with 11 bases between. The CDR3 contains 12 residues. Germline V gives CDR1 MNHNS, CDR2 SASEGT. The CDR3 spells CATKGENYGYTF. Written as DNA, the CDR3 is TGTGCCACCAAGGGGGAGAACTATGGCTACACCTTC.

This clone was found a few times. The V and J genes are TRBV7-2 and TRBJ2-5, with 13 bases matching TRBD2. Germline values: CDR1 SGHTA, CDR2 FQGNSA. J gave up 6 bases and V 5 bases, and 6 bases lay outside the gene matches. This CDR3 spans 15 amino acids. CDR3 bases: TGTGCCAGCAGCCTGGGGACTAGCGGGATTCAGACCCAGTACTTC. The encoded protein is CASSLGTSGIQTQYF.

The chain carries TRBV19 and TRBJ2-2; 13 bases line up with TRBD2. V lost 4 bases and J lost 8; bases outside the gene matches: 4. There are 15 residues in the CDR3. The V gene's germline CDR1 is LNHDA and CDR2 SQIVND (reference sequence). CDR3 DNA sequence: TGTGCCAGTAGTACTGGGACTAGCGGGACTGGGGAGCTGTTTTTT. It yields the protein CASSTGTSGTGELFF.

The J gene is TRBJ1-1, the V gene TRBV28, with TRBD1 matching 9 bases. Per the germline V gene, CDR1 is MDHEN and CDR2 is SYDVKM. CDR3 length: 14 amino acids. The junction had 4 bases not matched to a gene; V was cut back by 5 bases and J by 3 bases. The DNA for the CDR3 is TGTGCCAGCAGTCCCGGGACAGGGTACACTGAAGCTTTCTTT. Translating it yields CASSPGTGYTEAFF.

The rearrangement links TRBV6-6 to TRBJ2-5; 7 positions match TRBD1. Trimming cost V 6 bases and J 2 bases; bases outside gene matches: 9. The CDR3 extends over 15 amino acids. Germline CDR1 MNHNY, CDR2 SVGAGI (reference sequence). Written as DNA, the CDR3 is TGTGCCAGCAGCCTCCTCGGACAGGTACAAGAGACCCAGTACTTC. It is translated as CASSLLGQVQETQYF.

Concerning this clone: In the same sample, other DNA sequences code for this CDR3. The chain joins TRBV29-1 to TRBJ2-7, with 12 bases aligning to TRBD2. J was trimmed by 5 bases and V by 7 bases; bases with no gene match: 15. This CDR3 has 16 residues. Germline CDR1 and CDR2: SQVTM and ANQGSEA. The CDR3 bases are TGCAGCGGGCCGGGACTAGCGGGTTCCCAGGGAGACGAGCAGTACTTC. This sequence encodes CSGPGLAGSQGDEQYF.

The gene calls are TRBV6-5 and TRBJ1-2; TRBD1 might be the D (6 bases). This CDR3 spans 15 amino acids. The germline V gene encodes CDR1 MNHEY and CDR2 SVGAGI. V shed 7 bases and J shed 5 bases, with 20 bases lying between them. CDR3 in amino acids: CASKPTGLLLYGYTF. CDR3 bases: TGTGCCAGCAAGCCGACAGGACTCCTTCTATATGGCTACACCTTC.

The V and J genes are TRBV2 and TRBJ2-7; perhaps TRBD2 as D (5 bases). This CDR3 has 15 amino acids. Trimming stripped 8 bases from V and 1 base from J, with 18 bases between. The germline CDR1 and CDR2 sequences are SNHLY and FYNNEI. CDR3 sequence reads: CASRRRSGQSYEQYF. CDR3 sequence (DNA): TGTGCCAGCCGGAGGCGGTCCGGGCAGTCCTACGAGCAGTACTTC.

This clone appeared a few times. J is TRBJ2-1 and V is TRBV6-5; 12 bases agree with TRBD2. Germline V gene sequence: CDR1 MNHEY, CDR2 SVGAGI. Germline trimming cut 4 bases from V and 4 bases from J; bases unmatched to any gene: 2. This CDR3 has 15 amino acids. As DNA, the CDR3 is TGTGCCAGCAGTTGGACTAGCGGGGTATACAATGAGCAGTTCTTC. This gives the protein CASSWTSGVYNEQFF.

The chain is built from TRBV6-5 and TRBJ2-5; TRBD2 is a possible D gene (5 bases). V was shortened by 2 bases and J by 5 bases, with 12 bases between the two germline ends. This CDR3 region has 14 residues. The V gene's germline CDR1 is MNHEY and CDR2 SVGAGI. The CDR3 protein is CASSYMTTSETQYF. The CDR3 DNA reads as TGTGCCAGCAGTTACATGACTACCTCGGAGACCCAGTACTTC.

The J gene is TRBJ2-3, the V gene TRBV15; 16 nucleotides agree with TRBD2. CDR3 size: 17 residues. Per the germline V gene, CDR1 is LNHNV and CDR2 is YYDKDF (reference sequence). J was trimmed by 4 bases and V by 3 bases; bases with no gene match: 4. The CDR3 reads CATSRGTSGGAADTQYF. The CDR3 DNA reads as TGTGCCACCAGCAGGGGGACTAGCGGGGGGGCCGCAGATACGCAGTATTTT.

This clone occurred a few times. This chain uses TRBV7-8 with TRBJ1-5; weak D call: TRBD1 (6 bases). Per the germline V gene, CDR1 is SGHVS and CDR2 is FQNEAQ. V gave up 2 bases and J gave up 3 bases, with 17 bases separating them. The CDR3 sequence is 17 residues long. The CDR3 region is CASSLPRRQAPNQPQHF. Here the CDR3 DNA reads TGTGCCAGCAGCTTACCCCGAAGACAGGCTCCCAATCAGCCCCAGCATTTT.

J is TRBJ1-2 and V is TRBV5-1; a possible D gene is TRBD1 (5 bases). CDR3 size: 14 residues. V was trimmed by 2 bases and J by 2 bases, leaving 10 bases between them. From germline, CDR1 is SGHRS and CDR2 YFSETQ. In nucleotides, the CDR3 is TGCGCCAGCAGCTTAAGGGGCGGAAACTATGGCTACACCTTC. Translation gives CASSLRGGNYGYTF.